This record looks at one T cell receptor beta chain sequence and its context. Its antigen is not known. This record belongs to a study of long-term antiretroviral therapy in people with HIV. Study-level results: Among HIV repertoires, CDR3 length ranges were narrower than those of controls.

Germline V gives CDR1 SQVTM, CDR2 ANQGSEA. The CDR3 is 14 residues long. V lost 5 bases and J lost 2; bases outside the gene matches: 8. Investigators performed immunoSEQ version v3.0 at survey level. Sequencing was performed with immunoSEQ multiplex PCR; in TCRdb, only in-frame clones are kept and a portion is missing. This repertoire shows some 16,000 clones, around 89% found once; its top ten account for approximately 12%. This TCR came from a man aged 50-60 years with HIV. The genes are TRBV29-1 and TRBJ1-1, with TRBD1 identical over 7 bases. This specimen consisted of unsorted PBMCs, obtained 0.7 years before starting antiretroviral therapy. This CDR3 is CSVRDRSSNTEAFF. The CDR3 nucleotides are TGCAGCGTTCGGGACAGAAGCTCTAACACTGAAGCTTTCTTT.